These 28 T cell receptor beta chains came from one sample sequenced in a study of early T cells in non-severe SARS-CoV-2 infection. TCRdb reprocessed the 5' RACE reads via MiXCR and lists one record per CDR3 protein. The top ten hold less than 25% of the sample, which has some 110,000 distinct CDR3 sequences, more than 12% seen once. The sequenced material came from whole blood. These receptors originate from an adult who was a healthcare worker with PCR-confirmed SARS-CoV-2 infection or an uninfected control (not recorded which).

The table lists this clonotype with a count of one. The chain joins TRBV10-2 to TRBJ2-2; D assignment may be TRBD1 or TRBD2 (5 bases each). The CDR3 loop spans 15 amino acids. Trimming shortened V by 2 bases and J by 7 bases, and 14 bases separated the two germline ends. Germline V lookup: CDR1 WSHSY, CDR2 SAAADI. CDR3 nucleotide sequence: TGCGCCAGCAGTGAGAGAGGTGGGGACGGCGGGGAGCTGTTTTTT. This gives the protein CASSERGGDGGELFF.

This clonotype showed up just a few times. V gene TRBV5-3 combines with J gene TRBJ1-1; TRBD1 matches 9 bases. TRBV5-3 is filed as an ORF, its function uncertain. Trimming at V came to 10 bases and at J to 6 bases, leaving 22 bases not matched to a gene. CDR3 length equals 17 residues. CDR3 sequence reads: CASAGQGGLKFKAEAFF. Here the CDR3 DNA reads TGTGCCTCGGCGGGACAGGGAGGATTGAAGTTTAAAGCTGAAGCTTTCTTT.

The chain joins TRBV4-1 to TRBJ2-3; D is unclear. Deletions cut 1 base from V and 4 bases from J, with 6 bases between. The CDR3 sequence is 13 residues long. Germline lookup yields CDR1 MGHRA and CDR2 YSYEKL. CDR3 coding DNA: TGCGCCAGCAGCCAAGTTGGTCCAGATACGCAGTATTTT. This translates into CASSQVGPDTQYF.

This clonotype has just a few counts. The chain employs TRBV29-1 and TRBJ1-2; no reliable D call. Germline CDR1 reads SQVTM; CDR2 reads ANQGSEA. This CDR3 is 12 amino acids long. V lost 5 bases, J lost 1 base, and 8 bases lay in between. CDR3 in amino acids: CSVKSNNYGYTF. CDR3 DNA sequence: TGCAGCGTTAAATCCAATAACTATGGCTACACCTTC.

CDR3 region: CASSQRGSRGEAFF. The DNA for the CDR3 is TGTGCCAGCAGCCAGAGGGGGAGCAGGGGTGAAGCTTTCTTT. This chain connects TRBV4-2 to TRBJ1-1; the D gene is possibly TRBD1 (6 bases). Germline V gene lookup returns CDR1 LGHNA and CDR2 YNFKEQ. The CDR3 length is 14 residues. Trimming cost V 3 bases and J 7 bases, with 15 bases left between them.

This chain connects TRBV12-3 or TRBV12-4 to TRBJ1-6; weak D call: TRBD1 (5 bases). The CDR3 contains 15 residues. V was cut by 4 bases and J by 5 bases, with 12 bases left in between. As DNA, the CDR3 is TGTGCCAGCAGTTCGGGGGATCCTAATAATTCACCCCTCCACTTT. It codes for CASSSGDPNNSPLHF.

Only a few counts were recorded for this clonotype. The chain uses TRBV10-2 and TRBJ1-2, with D unclear. V lost 0 bases and J 8 bases, leaving 10 bases between the germline ends. The CDR3 covers 13 residues. Germline V lookup: CDR1 WSHSY, CDR2 SAAADI. DNA for the CDR3: TGCGCCAGCAGTGAGTCATTCACCGACGGCTACACCTTC. Translating gives CASSESFTDGYTF.

This clonotype has only a few counts. The chain joins TRBV3-1 to TRBJ2-5; 9 bases are shared with TRBD2. From germline, CDR1 is LGHDT and CDR2 YNNKEL (reference sequence). There are 16 residues in the CDR3. V trimming: 0 bases; J trimming: 6 bases; junction bases outside the gene matches: 8. In DNA, the CDR3 is TGTGCCAGCAGCCAAGAACTCACTAGCGGGCGGCAGACCCAGTACTTC. Translated: CASSQELTSGRQTQYF.

The count of this clonotype is one. Given the absence of the conserved phenylalanine or tryptophan at the CDR3 end, a read error is likely. The CDR3 DNA is TGTGCCAGCAATGGGCCTTATGGAACTGGAAACACCATATATCTT. This translates into CASNGPYGTGNTIYL. The J gene is TRBJ1-3, the V gene TRBV2, with D uncertain. Germline lookup yields CDR1 SNHLY and CDR2 FYNNEI. The length of the CDR3 is 15 residues. Trimming shortened V by 7 bases and J by 2 bases, and 15 bases separated the two germline ends.

The CDR3 loop is CASSLRSRGASDTQYF. CDR3 DNA: TGTGCCAGCAGCTTACGATCGCGGGGGGCCTCAGATACGCAGTATTTT. The V call is TRBV7-2, the J call TRBJ2-3; 8 positions match TRBD2. The V segment lost 2 bases and the J segment 4 bases; nucleotides outside the gene matches: 8. The length of the CDR3 is 16 residues. The germline V gene encodes CDR1 SGHTA and CDR2 FQGNSA. Filled out from reference TRBV7-2 and TRBJ2-3, the complete variable domain reads GAGVSQSPSNKVTEKGKDVELRCDPISGHTALYWYRQSLGQGLEFLIYFQGNSAPDKSGLPSDRFSAERTGGSVSTLTIQRTQQEDSAVYLCASSLRSRGASDTQYFGPGTRLTVL.

The rearrangement uses TRBV7-9 and TRBJ1-1; no firm D call. Trimming removed 0 bases from V and 2 bases from J, with 13 bases in between. The CDR3 loop spans 16 amino acids. Germline CDR1 and CDR2: SEHNR and FQNEAQ (reference sequence). This chain's CDR3 is CASSLALRGPNTEAFF. The CDR3 coding sequence is TGTGCCAGCAGCTTAGCCCTAAGAGGGCCAAACACTGAAGCTTTCTTT.

This sequence joins TRBV3-1 and TRBJ1-4; possibly TRBD1 for D (5 bases). CDR1 LGHDT and CDR2 YNNKEL come from the germline V gene (reference sequence). The CDR3 is 12 amino acids. V gave up 3 bases and J gave up 8 bases, with 7 bases separating them. The CDR3 coding sequence is TGTGCCAGCAGCCACGGGGGAGAAAAACTGTTTTTT. Residues: CASSHGGEKLFF. The full variable domain, in which reference TRBV3-1 and TRBJ1-4 provide the parts outside the CDR3, is DTAVSQTPKYLVTQMGNDKSIKCEQNLGHDTMYWYKQDSKKFLKIMFSYNNKELIINETVPNRFSPKSPDKAHLNLHINSLELGDSAVYFCASSHGGEKLFFGSGTQLSVL.

The chain carries TRBV6-2 or TRBV6-3 and TRBJ2-2, with D uncertain. The CDR3 has 13 amino acids. Germline V gene data show CDR1 as MNHEY and CDR2 as SVGEGT. The V end lost 0 bases, the J end lost 3 bases, and 2 bases lay between the germline ends. The CDR3 DNA reads TGTGCCAGCAGTTACTCGTACACCGGGGAGCTGTTTTTT. It encodes CASSYSYTGELFF.

This clonotype has only a few counts. The rearrangement joins TRBV12-3 or TRBV12-4 to TRBJ2-7, with D unclear. Trimming cost V 8 bases and J 2 bases, with 10 bases left between them. The CDR3 has 12 residues. DNA for the CDR3: TGTGCCAGCGGCAGGCAGGCCTACGAGCAGTACTTC. Its translation: CASGRQAYEQYF.

This clonotype has more than one count but fewer than ten. The chain links TRBV7-9 to TRBJ1-5; perhaps TRBD1 as D (6 bases). CDR1 SEHNR and CDR2 FQNEAQ come from the germline V gene (reference sequence). The CDR3 has 17 residues. The ends were cut back, 2 bases at V and 6 bases at J, with 20 bases in the middle. Here the CDR3 reads CASSLSIQSGAVQPQHF. Here the CDR3 DNA reads TGTGCCAGCAGCTTATCTATACAGTCAGGGGCCGTTCAGCCCCAGCATTTT.

This clonotype was detected only a few times. The chain couples TRBV4-1 to TRBJ2-7; a possible D gene is TRBD2 (6 bases). Germline V CDR1 and CDR2: MGHRA, YSYEKL. This CDR3 comprises 19 residues. The germline V and J ends were trimmed by 0 bases and 2 bases, with 23 bases remaining between them. CDR3 bases: TGCGCCAGCAGCCAAGATTATAGTCCCACGGGACTGTACACCTACGAGCAGTACTTC. It encodes CASSQDYSPTGLYTYEQYF.

This chain links TRBV3-1 with TRBJ2-7; a possible D gene is TRBD1 (6 bases). The germline gives CDR1 LGHDT, CDR2 YNNKEL (reference sequence). This CDR3 is built from 15 residues. V shed 1 base and J shed 3 bases, with 13 bases lying between them. The CDR3 region is CASSQGGEGVYEQYF. The CDR3 bases are TGTGCCAGCAGCCAAGGCGGAGAGGGGGTCTACGAGCAGTACTTC.

This clonotype was counted a few times. V usage is TRBV5-1 and J usage is TRBJ2-3; perhaps TRBD2 as D (6 bases). V was cut by 4 bases and J by 5 bases, with 17 bases left in between. This CDR3 has 15 residues. Germline V gene sequence: CDR1 SGHRS, CDR2 YFSETQ. The CDR3 DNA sequence: TGCGCCAGCAGCCCGACGGGACTTCGCGGAGATACGCAGTATTTT. It yields the protein CASSPTGLRGDTQYF.

This clonotype showed up just a few times. The chain couples TRBV5-1 to TRBJ2-3; no clear D. The length of the CDR3 is 16 residues. Trimming stripped 0 bases from V and 0 bases from J, with 11 bases between. Germline values: CDR1 SGHRS, CDR2 YFSETQ. CDR3 sequence: CASSLAGGTSTDTQYF. For the CDR3, the DNA is TGCGCCAGCAGCTTGGCCGGCGGAACTAGCACAGATACGCAGTATTTT.

This chain links TRBV6-1 with TRBJ2-7, with D unclear. This CDR3 contains 15 residues. Trimming pared 6 bases from V and 1 base from J, leaving 16 bases between. The germline V gene has CDR1 MNHNS and CDR2 SASEGT. The CDR3 region has the DNA TGTGCCAGCAGCTCCGGTCCCATACAGTCCTACGAGCAGTACTTC. This sequence encodes CASSSGPIQSYEQYF.

This chain connects TRBV29-1 to TRBJ2-5, with D unclear. Germline V gene data show CDR1 as SQVTM and CDR2 as ANQGSEA. The CDR3 runs to 12 residues. Between the trimmed V and J ends, which lost 2 bases and 5 bases, there was a span of 9 bases. CDR3: CSVESEGETQYF. Written as DNA, the CDR3 is TGCAGCGTTGAATCTGAAGGGGAGACCCAGTACTTC.

The genes are TRBV20-1 and TRBJ2-5; 10 bases are a match to TRBD1. The CDR3 contains 13 residues. CDR1 is DFQATT and CDR2 is SNEGSKA in the germline V gene (reference sequence). V trimming: 5 bases; J trimming: 7 bases; junction bases outside the gene matches: 7. CDR3 residues: CSASGTGAVTQYF. DNA of the CDR3: TGCAGTGCTTCCGGGACAGGGGCAGTGACCCAGTACTTC.

The chain couples TRBV2 to TRBJ2-2, with TRBD1 identical over 7 bases. V lost 6 bases and J lost 5; bases outside the gene matches: 6. Germline V gene lookup returns CDR1 SNHLY and CDR2 FYNNEI. The CDR3 runs 14 residues. The CDR3 is CASRAGTATGELFF. CDR3 coding DNA: TGTGCCAGCAGGGCCGGGACAGCAACCGGGGAGCTGTTTTTT.

This chain links TRBV6-6 with TRBJ2-7; 7 bases fit TRBD1. In germline, CDR1 is MNHNY, CDR2 SVGAGI (reference sequence). After removal of 6 bases from V and 5 bases from J, the junction contained 7 bases not matched to a gene. The CDR3 loop spans 13 amino acids. CDR3 loop: CASRTTGFNEQYF. The CDR3 region has the DNA TGTGCCAGCAGAACGACAGGGTTTAACGAGCAGTACTTC.

The chain carries TRBV6-1 and TRBJ1-6; D might be TRBD1 (5 bases). The CDR3 has 15 residues. The germline V and J ends were trimmed by 6 bases and 10 bases, with 19 bases remaining between them. Germline assignment: CDR1 MNHNS and CDR2 SASEGT. The CDR3 here is CASSGTIGGGSPLHF. The DNA of the CDR3 is TGTGCCAGCAGCGGGACCATTGGCGGCGGATCACCCCTCCACTTT.

The chain couples TRBV5-1 to TRBJ2-3, with 10 bases identical to TRBD2. The CDR3 runs 16 residues. Germline assignment: CDR1 SGHRS and CDR2 YFSETQ. The J segment lost 5 bases and the V segment lost 4 bases, leaving 10 bases of the junction unmatched. The CDR3 nucleotides read TGCGCCAGCAGCGTTCCCCTAGCGGGGGACAGAGATACGCAGTATTTT. The encoded protein is CASSVPLAGDRDTQYF.

J is TRBJ1-4 and V is TRBV11-2; 8 bases fit TRBD1. This CDR3 has 15 residues. Trimming removed 4 bases from V and 6 bases from J; junction bases left unmatched: 7. Per the germline V gene, CDR1 is SGHAT and CDR2 is FQNNGV. The CDR3 loop reads CASSSGQAWDEKLFF. The CDR3 DNA follows: TGTGCCAGCAGCTCGGGACAGGCGTGGGATGAAAAACTGTTTTTT. The variable domain in full, completed from reference TRBV11-2 and TRBJ1-4, reads EAGVAQSPRYKIIEKRQSVAFWCNPISGHATLYWYQQILGQGPKLLIQFQNNGVVDDSQLPKDRFSAERLKGVDSTLKIQPAKLEDSAVYLCASSSGQAWDEKLFFGSGTQLSVL.

The DNA of the CDR3 is TGTGCCAGCAGGGTACAGGGCGGGGAGTCACCCCTCCACTTT. Translated: CASRVQGGESPLHF. The V gene is TRBV6-6, the J gene TRBJ1-6; D might be TRBD1 (6 bases). The V gene's germline CDR1 is MNHNY and CDR2 SVGAGI (reference sequence). CDR3 length: 14 residues. Trimming stripped 6 bases from V and 10 bases from J, with 16 bases between.